This is a list of T cell receptor beta chains from one sample in a study of identical twins. TCRdb re-called the 5' RACE reads through MiXCR, storing one row per CDR3 protein. The sample records hundreds of thousands of distinct CDR3 sequences, roughly 18% being singletons. In addition, the sample was reused for a study of T cells expressing NK-cell markers.

Sequencing input: PBMCs. The receptors here all came from a woman between 18 and 29 years old in good health. The conserved cysteine and the conserved F or W are not part of the CDR3 here. D genes are given only for firm matches.

>.|TRBV7-3
ASSLERNQPQH
>TRBD2|TRBV6-2/TRBV6-3
ASSLPSGSGYNEQF
>TRBD1|TRBV2
ASRGDKGAEKLF
>.|TRBV12-3/TRBV12-4
ASSQIPGEETQY
>.|TRBV5-1
ASRPSTATYEQY
>TRBD1|TRBV10-3
ATRDRSYEQY
>TRBD2|TRBV3-1
ASSLGTSGDIQY
>TRBD1|TRBV9
ASSADRENYGYT
>TRBD1|TRBV20-1
SATDRGVKETQY
>TRBD1|TRBV27
ASRPGQGIYGYT
>.|TRBV12-3/TRBV12-4
ASSLGDFRNTEAF
>.|TRBV7-2
ASSVGQRAGTQY
>TRBD2|TRBV20-1
SARDRGSGRAGV
>TRBD1|TRBV2
ASSKDRGSSYEQY
>.|TRBV12-3/TRBV12-4
ASSYPGENNEQF
>TRBD2|TRBV6-7
ARDSSRAGAENEQF
>TRBD2|TRBV12-3/TRBV12-4
ASSLNLAGGLF
>.|TRBV20-1
SARDIQGANEQF
>TRBD1|TRBV7-3
ASSLIGGPNTEAF
>TRBD2|TRBV29-1
SVVLAGFTDTQY
>.|TRBV20-1
SARSVGPYTDTQY
>.|TRBV20-1
SANPGFDEQF
>TRBD2|TRBV20-1
SAREERGPSYEQY
>TRBD1|TRBV12-3/TRBV12-4
ASSPNTGGRETQY
>.|TRBV13
ASSLESRPGVGEQF
>.|TRBV12-3/TRBV12-4
ASSPQGTPDYGYT
>.|TRBV12-3/TRBV12-4
ASSPTRTWNTEAF
>TRBD1|TRBV20-1
SASHLTGTGDSYEQY
>.|TRBV5-1
ASRRDTPYEQY
>.|TRBV29-1
SQGTDTQY
>TRBD1|TRBV5-5
ASSLVGQGAQPQH
>.|TRBV4-1
ASSLVSTEQF
>TRBD2|TRBV20-1
SGLAFNEQF
>.|TRBV12-3/TRBV12-4
ASSPVWDEQF
>.|TRBV5-1
ASTQGVSSYNEQF
>TRBD2|TRBV4-2
ASSPPLRVPGLAGFSYNEQF
>.|TRBV7-9
ASSSSRRDPDNEQF
>.|TRBV5-1
ASSLETETQY
>.|TRBV6-2/TRBV6-3
ASSYWGRSTDTQY